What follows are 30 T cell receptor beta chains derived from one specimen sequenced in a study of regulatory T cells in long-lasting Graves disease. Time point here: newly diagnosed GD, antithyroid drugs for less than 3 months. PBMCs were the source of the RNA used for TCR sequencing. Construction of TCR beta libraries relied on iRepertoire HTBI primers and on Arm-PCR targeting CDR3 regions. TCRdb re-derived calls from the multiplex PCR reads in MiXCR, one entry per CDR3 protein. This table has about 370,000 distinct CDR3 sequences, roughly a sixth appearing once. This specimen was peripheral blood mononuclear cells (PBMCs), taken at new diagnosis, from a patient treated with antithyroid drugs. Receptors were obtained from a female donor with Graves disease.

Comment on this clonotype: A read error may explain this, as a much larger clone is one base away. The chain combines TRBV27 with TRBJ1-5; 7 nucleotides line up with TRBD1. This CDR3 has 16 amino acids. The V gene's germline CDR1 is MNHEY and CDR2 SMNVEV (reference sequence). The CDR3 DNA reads TGTGCCAACAGTATAAGACAGGGCTATAGCAATCAGCCCCAGCATTTT. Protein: CANSIRQGYSNQPQHF.

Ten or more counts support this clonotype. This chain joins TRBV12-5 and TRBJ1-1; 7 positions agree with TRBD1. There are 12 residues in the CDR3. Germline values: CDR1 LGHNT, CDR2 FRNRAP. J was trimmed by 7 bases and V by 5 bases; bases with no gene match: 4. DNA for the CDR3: TGTGCTAGTGGTGATTGGGACAGTGAAGCTTTCTTT. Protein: CASGDWDSEAFF.

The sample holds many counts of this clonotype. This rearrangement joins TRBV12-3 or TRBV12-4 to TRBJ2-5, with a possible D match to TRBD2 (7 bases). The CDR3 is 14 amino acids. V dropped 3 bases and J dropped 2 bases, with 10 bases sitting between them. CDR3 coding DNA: TGTGCCAGCAGTTTTGAGGGGGGGCAAGAGACCCAGTACTTC. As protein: CASSFEGGQETQYF.

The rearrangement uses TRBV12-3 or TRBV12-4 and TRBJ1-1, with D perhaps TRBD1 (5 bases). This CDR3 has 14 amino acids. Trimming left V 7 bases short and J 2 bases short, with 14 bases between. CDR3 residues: CASILGTRNTEAFF. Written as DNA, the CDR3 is TGTGCCAGCATCCTTGGGACCCGAAACACTGAAGCTTTCTTT.

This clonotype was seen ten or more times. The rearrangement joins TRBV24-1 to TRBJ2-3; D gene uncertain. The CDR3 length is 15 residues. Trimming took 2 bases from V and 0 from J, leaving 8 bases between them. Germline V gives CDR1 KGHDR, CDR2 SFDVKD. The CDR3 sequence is CATSDSDISTDTQYF. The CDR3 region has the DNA TGTGCCACCAGTGATTCCGACATAAGCACAGATACGCAGTATTTT.

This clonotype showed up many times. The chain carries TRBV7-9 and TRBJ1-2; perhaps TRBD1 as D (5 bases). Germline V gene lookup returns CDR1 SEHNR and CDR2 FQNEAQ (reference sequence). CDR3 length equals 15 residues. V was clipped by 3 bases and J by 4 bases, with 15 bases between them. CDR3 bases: TGTGCCAGCAGCTTGTCTTTGCGGGGCCCCTATGGCTACACCTTC. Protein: CASSLSLRGPYGYTF.

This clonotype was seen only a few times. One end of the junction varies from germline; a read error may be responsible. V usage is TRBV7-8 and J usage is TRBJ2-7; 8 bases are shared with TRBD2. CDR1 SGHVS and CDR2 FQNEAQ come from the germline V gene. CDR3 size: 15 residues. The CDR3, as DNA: TGTGCCAGTAGCTTAGTTGGCGGGAGGTTGGGCGAGCAGTACTTC. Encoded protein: CASSLVGGRLGEQYF.

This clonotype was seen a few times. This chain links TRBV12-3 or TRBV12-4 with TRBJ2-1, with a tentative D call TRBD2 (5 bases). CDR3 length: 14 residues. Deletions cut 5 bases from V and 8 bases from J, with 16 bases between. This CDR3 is CASSAATPRDEQFF. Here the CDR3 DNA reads TGTGCCAGCAGTGCGGCCACCCCGAGGGATGAGCAGTTCTTC.

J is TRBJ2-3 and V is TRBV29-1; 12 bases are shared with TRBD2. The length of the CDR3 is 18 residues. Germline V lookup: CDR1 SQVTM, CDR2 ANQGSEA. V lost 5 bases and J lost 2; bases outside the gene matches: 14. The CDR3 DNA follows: TGCAGCGTTTTACTAGCGGGAGGTACCGCGATCCTCACAGATACGCAGTATTTT. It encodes CSVLLAGGTAILTDTQYF.

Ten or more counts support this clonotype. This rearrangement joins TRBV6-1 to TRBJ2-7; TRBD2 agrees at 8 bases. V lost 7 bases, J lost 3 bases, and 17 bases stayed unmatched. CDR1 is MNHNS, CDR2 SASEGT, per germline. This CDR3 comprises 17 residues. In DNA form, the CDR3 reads TGTGCCAGCAAATCCTTCCTTAAGCGGGAGAGAGACTACGAGCAGTACTTC. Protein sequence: CASKSFLKRERDYEQYF.

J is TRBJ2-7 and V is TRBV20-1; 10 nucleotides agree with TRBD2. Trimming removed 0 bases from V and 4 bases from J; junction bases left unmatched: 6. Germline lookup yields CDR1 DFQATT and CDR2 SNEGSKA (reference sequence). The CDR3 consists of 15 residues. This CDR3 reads CSARDQASGSYEQYF. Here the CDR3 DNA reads TGCAGTGCTAGAGATCAGGCTAGCGGGAGTTACGAGCAGTACTTC.

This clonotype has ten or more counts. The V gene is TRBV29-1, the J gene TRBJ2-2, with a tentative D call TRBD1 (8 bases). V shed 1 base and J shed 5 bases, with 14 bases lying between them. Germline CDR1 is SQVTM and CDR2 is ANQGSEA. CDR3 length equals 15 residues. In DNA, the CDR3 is TGCAGCGTTGAAGGAGGACAGGGAGGGACCGGGGAGCTGTTTTTT. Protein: CSVEGGQGGTGELFF.

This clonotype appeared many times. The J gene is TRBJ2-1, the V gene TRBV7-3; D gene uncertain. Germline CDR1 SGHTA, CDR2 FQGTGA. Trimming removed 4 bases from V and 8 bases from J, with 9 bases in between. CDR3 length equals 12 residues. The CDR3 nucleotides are TGTGCCAGCAGCTCATCTTCGGATGAGCAGTTCTTC. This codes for CASSSSSDEQFF.

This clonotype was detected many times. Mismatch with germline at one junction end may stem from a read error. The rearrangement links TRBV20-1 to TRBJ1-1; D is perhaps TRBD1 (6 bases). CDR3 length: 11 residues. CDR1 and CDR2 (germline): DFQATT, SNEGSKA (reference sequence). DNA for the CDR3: TGCAGTGCCTTCGGCGGGGGGCTCACGCGTTTT. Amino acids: CSAFGGGLTRF.

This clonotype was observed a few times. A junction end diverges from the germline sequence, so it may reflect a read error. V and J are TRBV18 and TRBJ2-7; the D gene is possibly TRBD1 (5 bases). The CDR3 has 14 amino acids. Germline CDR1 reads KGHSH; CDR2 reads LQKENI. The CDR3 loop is CASSPPLGAAERYF. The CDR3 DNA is TGTGCCAGCTCACCACCATTAGGGGCGGCCGAGCGGTACTTC.

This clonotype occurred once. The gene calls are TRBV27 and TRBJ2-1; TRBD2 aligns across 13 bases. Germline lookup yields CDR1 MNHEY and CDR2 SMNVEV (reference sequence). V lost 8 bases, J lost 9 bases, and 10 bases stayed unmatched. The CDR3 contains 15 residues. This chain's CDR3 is CASRTGTSGATEQFF. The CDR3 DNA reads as TGTGCCAGCCGTACCGGGACTAGCGGGGCAACTGAGCAGTTCTTC.

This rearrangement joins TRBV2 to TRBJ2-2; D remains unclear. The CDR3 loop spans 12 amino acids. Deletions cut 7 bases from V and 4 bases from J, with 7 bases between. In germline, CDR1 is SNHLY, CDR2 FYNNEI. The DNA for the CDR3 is TGTGCCAGCAAATACCTCACCGGGGAGCTGTTTTTT. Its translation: CASKYLTGELFF.

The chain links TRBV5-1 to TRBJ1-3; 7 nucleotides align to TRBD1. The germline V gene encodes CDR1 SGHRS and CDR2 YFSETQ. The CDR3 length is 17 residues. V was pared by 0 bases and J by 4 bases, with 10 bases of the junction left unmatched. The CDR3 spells CASSLAGTGAIGNTIYF. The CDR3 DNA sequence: TGCGCCAGCAGCTTGGCCGGAACAGGGGCGATAGGAAACACCATATATTTT.

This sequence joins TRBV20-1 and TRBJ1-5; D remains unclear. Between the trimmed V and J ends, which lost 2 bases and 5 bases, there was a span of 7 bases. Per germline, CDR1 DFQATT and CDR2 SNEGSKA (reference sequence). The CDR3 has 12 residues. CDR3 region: CSARKGDQPQHF. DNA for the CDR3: TGCAGTGCTAGAAAGGGAGATCAGCCCCAGCATTTT.

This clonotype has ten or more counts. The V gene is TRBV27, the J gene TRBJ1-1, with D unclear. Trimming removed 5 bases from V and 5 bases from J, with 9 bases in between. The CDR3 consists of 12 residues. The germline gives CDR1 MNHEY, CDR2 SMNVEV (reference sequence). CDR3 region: CASSPGRTEAFF. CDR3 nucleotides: TGTGCCAGCAGTCCCGGAAGAACTGAAGCTTTCTTT.

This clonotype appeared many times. CDR3 bases: TGTGCCAGCAGTGAACCGTCGGGGGTAGATACGCAGTATTTT. It specifies CASSEPSGVDTQYF. The chain is built from TRBV6-1 and TRBJ2-3, with a possible D match to TRBD2 (6 bases). CDR3 length equals 14 residues. The germline V gene has CDR1 MNHNS and CDR2 SASEGT. The ends were cut back, 2 bases at V and 5 bases at J, with 11 bases in the middle.

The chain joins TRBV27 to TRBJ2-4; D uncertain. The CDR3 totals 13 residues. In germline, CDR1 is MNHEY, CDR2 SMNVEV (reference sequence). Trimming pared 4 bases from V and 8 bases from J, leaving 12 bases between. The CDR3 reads CASSSLTSDIQYF. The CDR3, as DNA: TGTGCCAGCAGTTCCCTTACAAGCGACATTCAGTACTTC.

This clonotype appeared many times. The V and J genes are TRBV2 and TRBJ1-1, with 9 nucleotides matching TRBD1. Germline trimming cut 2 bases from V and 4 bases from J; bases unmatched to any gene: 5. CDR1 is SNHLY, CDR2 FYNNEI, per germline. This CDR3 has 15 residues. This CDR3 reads CASSELQGARTEAFF. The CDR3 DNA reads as TGTGCCAGCAGTGAACTACAGGGGGCACGCACTGAAGCTTTCTTT.

The CDR3, as DNA: TGTGCCAGCAGTGACCCGGGACAGGGGAATAATGAGCAGTTCTTC. Translating it yields CASSDPGQGNNEQFF. The chain carries TRBV6-1 and TRBJ2-1; 10 bases are a match to TRBD1. The CDR3 covers 15 residues. Germline CDR1 is MNHNS and CDR2 is SASEGT. Germline trimming cut 3 bases from V and 7 bases from J; bases unmatched to any gene: 6.

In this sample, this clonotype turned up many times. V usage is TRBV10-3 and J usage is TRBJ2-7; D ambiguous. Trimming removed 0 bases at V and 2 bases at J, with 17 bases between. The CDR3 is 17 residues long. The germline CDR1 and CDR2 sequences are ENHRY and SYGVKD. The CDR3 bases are TGTGCCATCAGTGAGTCGAATTATCGACCTGATACCTACGAGCAGTACTTC. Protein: CAISESNYRPDTYEQYF.

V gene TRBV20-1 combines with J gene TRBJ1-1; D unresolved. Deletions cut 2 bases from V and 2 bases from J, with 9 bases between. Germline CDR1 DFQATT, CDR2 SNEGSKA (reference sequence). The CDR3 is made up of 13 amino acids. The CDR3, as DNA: TGCAGTGCTAGAAATCCCATCAACACTGAAGCTTTCTTT. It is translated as CSARNPINTEAFF.

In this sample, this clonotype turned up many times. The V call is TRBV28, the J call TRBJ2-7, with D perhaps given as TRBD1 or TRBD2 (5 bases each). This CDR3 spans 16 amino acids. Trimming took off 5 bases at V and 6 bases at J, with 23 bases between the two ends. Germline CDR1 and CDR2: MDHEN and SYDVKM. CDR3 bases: TGTGCCAGCAGTCCCAGGCCGGGACCCCACTATCGCGAGCAGTACTTC. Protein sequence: CASSPRPGPHYREQYF.

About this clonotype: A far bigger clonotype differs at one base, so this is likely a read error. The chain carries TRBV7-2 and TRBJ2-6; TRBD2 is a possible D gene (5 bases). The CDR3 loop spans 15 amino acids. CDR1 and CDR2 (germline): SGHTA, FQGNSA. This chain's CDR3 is CASGLEASGANVLTF. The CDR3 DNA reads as TGTGCCAGCGGCTTGGAGGCCTCTGGGGCCAACGTCCTGACTTTC.

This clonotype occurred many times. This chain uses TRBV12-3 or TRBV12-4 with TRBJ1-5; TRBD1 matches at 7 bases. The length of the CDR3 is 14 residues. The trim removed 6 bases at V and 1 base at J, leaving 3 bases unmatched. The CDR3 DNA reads TGTGCCAGCAGGTCGACAGGGAGCAATCAGCCCCAGCATTTT. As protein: CASRSTGSNQPQHF.

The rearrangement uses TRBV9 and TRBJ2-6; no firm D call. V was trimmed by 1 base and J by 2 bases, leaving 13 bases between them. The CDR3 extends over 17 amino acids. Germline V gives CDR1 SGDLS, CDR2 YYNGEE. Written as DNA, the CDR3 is TGTGCCAGCAGCGTACCCGGGCAGCCCCCTGGGGCCAACGTCCTGACTTTC. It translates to CASSVPGQPPGANVLTF.